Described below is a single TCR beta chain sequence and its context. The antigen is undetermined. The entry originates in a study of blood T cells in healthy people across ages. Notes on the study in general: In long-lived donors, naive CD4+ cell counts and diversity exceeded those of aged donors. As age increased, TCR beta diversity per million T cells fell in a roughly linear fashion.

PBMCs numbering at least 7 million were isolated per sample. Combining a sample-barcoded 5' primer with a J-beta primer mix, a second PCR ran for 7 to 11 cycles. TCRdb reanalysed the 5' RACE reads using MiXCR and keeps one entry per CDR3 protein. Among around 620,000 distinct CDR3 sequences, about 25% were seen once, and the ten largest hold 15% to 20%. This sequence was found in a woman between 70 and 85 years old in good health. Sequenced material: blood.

CDR3 region: CASSQVTLAKNIQYF. CDR3 sequence (DNA): TGCGCCAGCAGCCAAGTAACCTTAGCCAAAAACATTCAGTACTTC. The V call is TRBV4-1, the J call TRBJ2-4; no clear D gene. The CDR3 is made up of 15 amino acids. V lost 1 base and J 0 bases, leaving 7 bases between the germline ends. Germline assignment: CDR1 MGHRA and CDR2 YSYEKL.